The sequence of this T cell receptor (beta chain) was determined in a study of beta chain features in type 1 diabetes. This clone was found a few times. The CDR3 consists of 15 residues. V lost 2 bases to trimming and J lost 4 bases, with 13 bases between them. Germline V gives CDR1 SGHAT, CDR2 FQNNGV. cDNA synthesis used the whole RNA isolate, giving expressed TCRB sequences. Method: immunoSEQ multiplex PCR; TCRdb's copy keeps in-frame clones and lacks some. The data hold around 300,000 clones, with 14% observed a single time. The chain carries TRBV11-2 and TRBJ2-3, with D tentatively TRBD2 (6 bases). The specimen was central memory CD4+ T cells from blood. The clonotype originates from a man younger than 40 in good health. The CDR3 spells CASSLRGDRSDTQYF. In DNA form, the CDR3 reads TGTGCCAGCAGCTTACGCGGGGACCGATCAGATACGCAGTATTTT.